Following are 14 T cell receptor beta chains from one sample sequenced in a study of T-cell reconstitution after alpha-beta-depleted transplantation in children. Preparation of the TCRbeta library was carried out with unique molecular identifiers. TCRdb reanalysed the PCR reads using MiXCR and keeps one entry per CDR3 protein. The data contain 400,000 to 500,000 distinct CDR3 sequences, roughly a tenth of them seen just once; the ten biggest clones take up roughly 5.1%. The sample was PBMCs from the stem cell graft donor, taken from the stem cell graft. The receptors were gathered from a human donor who donated a stem cell graft to a child with acute myeloid leukemia.

This clonotype was seen more than once but under ten times. The rearrangement joins TRBV12-3 or TRBV12-4 to TRBJ1-1, with D maybe TRBD1 (5 bases). V was clipped by 8 bases and J by 4 bases, with 20 bases between them. The CDR3 runs to 15 residues. The CDR3 DNA follows: TGTGCCAGCTGCGGGACGGGTAGCGTCGGCACTGAAGCTTTCTTT. Its translation: CASCGTGSVGTEAFF.

This clonotype appeared a few times. The genes are TRBV2 and TRBJ2-1; 15 bases match TRBD2. This CDR3 has 20 residues. V dropped 5 bases and J dropped 0; count of bases not matched to a gene: 11. The germline CDR1 and CDR2 sequences are SNHLY and FYNNEI. Written as DNA, the CDR3 is TGTGCCAGCAGTTACCCCGGGGGGACTAGCGGGAGGAGCTCCTACAATGAGCAGTTCTTC. Translated, it gives CASSYPGGTSGRSSYNEQFF.

This clonotype was found many times. The J gene is TRBJ2-4, the V gene TRBV12-3 or TRBV12-4; D gene unclear. The CDR3 has 14 amino acids. V lost 3 bases and J lost 1, with 7 bases in between. CDR3: CASSLVLAKNIQYF. In nucleotides, the CDR3 is TGTGCCAGCAGTTTGGTATTGGCCAAAAACATTCAGTACTTC.

The sample holds one count of this clonotype. This rearrangement joins TRBV5-1 to TRBJ2-1, with a tentative D call TRBD2 (5 bases). The V gene lost 0 bases and the J gene lost 4 bases, with 11 bases spanning the gap. The CDR3 extends over 15 amino acids. Per germline, CDR1 SGHRS and CDR2 YFSETQ. This CDR3 is CASSLDPGDYNEQFF. In DNA, the CDR3 is TGCGCCAGCAGCTTGGACCCCGGGGATTACAATGAGCAGTTCTTC.

This clonotype was seen a handful of times. The rearrangement joins TRBV7-6 to TRBJ2-6; 7 positions match TRBD1. The germline V gene encodes CDR1 SGHVS and CDR2 FNYEAQ. Trimming took 2 bases from V and 2 from J; bases not matched to a gene: 6. This CDR3 spans 17 amino acids. The CDR3 coding sequence is TGTGCCAGCAGCTTATTTAGGGGGCGCACTGGGGCCAACGTCCTGACTTTC. Translated, it gives CASSLFRGRTGANVLTF.

This clonotype has a handful of counts. The chain links TRBV5-1 to TRBJ1-6; no firm D call. The V end was cut by 0 bases, the J end by 5 bases, with 15 bases between. Germline loops: CDR1 SGHRS, CDR2 YFSETQ. This CDR3 region has 17 residues. The CDR3 sequence: CASSLGLSGRDNSPLHF. Here the CDR3 DNA reads TGCGCCAGCAGCTTGGGGCTCTCGGGCAGAGATAATTCACCCCTCCACTTT.

There are many counts of this clonotype. The J gene is TRBJ2-4, the V gene TRBV15, with TRBD2 matching over 12 bases. CDR1 is LNHNV and CDR2 is YYDKDF in the germline V gene (reference sequence). V lost 2 bases to trimming and J lost 7 bases; unmatched junction nucleotides: 6. CDR3 length equals 16 residues. The CDR3: CATSRYGLAGLNIQYF. DNA for the CDR3: TGTGCCACCAGCAGATATGGACTAGCGGGATTGAACATTCAGTACTTC.

This chain links TRBV7-2 with TRBJ2-1, with 7 positions matching TRBD2. This CDR3 region has 15 residues. The J segment lost 9 bases and the V segment lost 0 bases, leaving 8 bases of the junction unmatched. Germline V lookup: CDR1 SGHTA, CDR2 FQGNSA. In nucleotides, the CDR3 is TGTGCCAGCAGCTTAGCTTCCGGACTAGTCGGTGAGCAGTTCTTC. It yields the protein CASSLASGLVGEQFF.

This clonotype was seen a handful of times. The DNA for the CDR3 is TGTGCCAGCAGTCCAACACGCTCCTACGAGCAGTACTTC. This gives the protein CASSPTRSYEQYF. V is TRBV12-3 or TRBV12-4 and J is TRBJ2-7; no definite D call. The CDR3 extends over 13 amino acids. V was shortened by 5 bases and J by 0 bases, with 8 bases between the two germline ends.

This clonotype appeared a few times. The genes are TRBV6-2 or TRBV6-3 and TRBJ2-5; D is undetermined. The V gene's germline CDR1 is MNHEY and CDR2 SVGEGT. This CDR3 spans 14 amino acids. With 8 bases removed from V and 1 base from J, the gap between germline ends came to 14 bases. The CDR3 protein is CASRRTTFQETQYF. The DNA of the CDR3 is TGTGCCAGCCGGCGAACAACGTTCCAAGAGACCCAGTACTTC.

As for this clonotype: Given a much more abundant clone one base away, this may be a read error. The chain carries TRBV20-1 and TRBJ1-1; TRBD1 matches 12 bases. The germline V gene encodes CDR1 DFQATT and CDR2 SNEGSKA (reference sequence). This CDR3 is built from 17 residues. CDR3 nucleotides: TGCTGTGCTAACGCGGTCGACGGGACAGGGGGCCGAGGTGAAGCTTTCTTT. Its protein product is CCANAVDGTGGRGEAFF.

This clonotype was found a few times. This sequence joins TRBV6-1 and TRBJ1-4; 9 bases agree with TRBD1. Germline CDR1 and CDR2: MNHNS and SASEGT. After removal of 4 bases from V and 8 bases from J, the junction contained 5 bases not matched to a gene. The CDR3 covers 14 residues. The CDR3 here is CASSAGTGREKLFF. In DNA, the CDR3 is TGTGCCAGCAGTGCCGGGACAGGGAGGGAAAAACTGTTTTTT.

The chain combines TRBV20-1 with TRBJ2-3; 9 positions agree with TRBD1. V lost 4 bases to trimming and J lost 0 bases; unmatched junction nucleotides: 8. The germline V gene encodes CDR1 DFQATT and CDR2 SNEGSKA (reference sequence). The CDR3 has 16 residues. The CDR3 DNA sequence: TGCAGTGCTATAGGGGGACAGGGATATAGCACAGATACGCAGTATTTT. The encoded protein is CSAIGGQGYSTDTQYF.

This clonotype was recorded many times. The rearrangement uses TRBV5-1 and TRBJ2-3; D not certain. V was cut by 0 bases and J by 8 bases, with 13 bases left in between. Germline V gene data show CDR1 as SGHRS and CDR2 as YFSETQ. The CDR3 contains 14 residues. DNA of the CDR3: TGCGCCAGCAGCTTGGAGGCCACTCGTGGTACGCAGTATTTT. It codes for CASSLEATRGTQYF.